The 21 T cell receptor beta chains below come from one sample, sequenced in a study of regulatory T cells in long-lasting Graves disease. iRepertoire HTBI primers and Arm-PCR of CDR3 regions built TCR beta libraries. MiXCR, run by TCRdb on the multiplex PCR reads, gives a single entry per CDR3 protein. The repertoire holds about 430,000 distinct CDR3 sequences, with approximately 16% as singletons. As to time point: newly diagnosed GD, antithyroid drugs for less than 3 months. The authors made the TCR library using RNA they extracted from PBMCs. These records were also assigned to another study, of T cells in Graves' hyperthyroidism and ophthalmopathy.

The sequencing here drew on peripheral blood mononuclear cells (PBMCs), taken at new diagnosis, from a patient treated with antithyroid drugs. These receptors originate from a woman in her thirties or forties with Graves disease.

There are many counts of this clonotype. The CDR3 spells CASSLATARSSGFYNEQFF. The CDR3 DNA reads as TGTGCCAGCAGCTTAGCCACAGCCCGGAGTAGCGGGTTCTACAATGAGCAGTTCTTC. The rearrangement links TRBV7-9 to TRBJ2-1; 7 positions agree with TRBD2. This CDR3 comprises 19 residues. Germline-derived CDR1 and CDR2 are SEHNR and FQNEAQ (reference sequence). Trimming took 0 bases from V and 3 from J; bases not matched to a gene: 14.

The chain employs TRBV24-1 and TRBJ2-1, with D perhaps assigned TRBD1 or TRBD2 (5 bases each). The CDR3 length is 18 residues. Per germline, CDR1 KGHDR and CDR2 SFDVKD. Trimming stripped 4 bases from V and 2 bases from J, with 20 bases between. The CDR3 spells CATSDQPPGRRPYNEQFF. As DNA, the CDR3 is TGTGCCACCAGTGACCAACCGCCGGGACGAAGGCCCTACAATGAGCAGTTCTTC.

This rearrangement joins TRBV14 to TRBJ2-7; D not certain. The CDR3 totals 14 residues. V was cut by 0 bases and J by 3 bases, with 9 bases left in between. The germline gives CDR1 SGHDN, CDR2 FVKESK. CDR3 amino acids: CASSQEGQNYEQYF. The CDR3 bases are TGTGCCAGCAGCCAAGAAGGGCAGAACTACGAGCAGTACTTC.

In its sample, this clonotype was seen many times. This rearrangement joins TRBV11-2 to TRBJ2-1; D not certain. There are 14 residues in the CDR3. Germline CDR1 SGHAT, CDR2 FQNNGV. V was trimmed by 1 base and J by 6 bases, leaving 10 bases between them. CDR3 DNA sequence: TGTGCCAGCAGCTTAGTGCCCGGCACCAATGAGCAGTTCTTC. It codes for CASSLVPGTNEQFF.

V gene TRBV11-3 combines with J gene TRBJ2-1; 12 positions match TRBD2. After removal of 3 bases from V and 8 bases from J, the junction contained 11 bases not matched to a gene. The germline V gene has CDR1 SGHNT and CDR2 YENEEA. CDR3 size: 17 residues. CDR3 sequence reads: CASSLHHRLAGAYEQFF. In DNA form, the CDR3 reads TGTGCCAGCAGCTTGCACCACCGACTAGCGGGAGCCTATGAGCAGTTCTTC.

Details on this clonotype: This could be a read error, since a much larger clone is one nucleotide away. V and J are TRBV6-2 or TRBV6-3 and TRBJ2-3; 12 nucleotides align to TRBD2. Germline CDR1 and CDR2: MNHEY and SVGEGT. This CDR3 comprises 15 residues. The CDR3 loop is CASRPTSGSTDTQNF. CDR3 DNA sequence: TGTGCCAGCAGACCGACTAGCGGGAGCACAGATACGCAGAATTTT.

This rearrangement joins TRBV6-5 to TRBJ1-1; D is undetermined. V was clipped by 2 bases and J by 13 bases, with 17 bases between them. The CDR3 sequence is 13 residues long. CDR1 MNHEY and CDR2 SVGAGI come from the germline V gene. This CDR3 reads CASSYQGRKLGFF. DNA for the CDR3: TGTGCCAGCAGTTACCAAGGCCGAAAACTGGGTTTCTTT.

This clonotype showed up many times. V usage is TRBV30 and J usage is TRBJ2-7; D is uncertain. Trimming pared 1 base from V and 5 bases from J, leaving 12 bases between. The CDR3 consists of 13 residues. Germline-derived CDR1 and CDR2 are GTSNPN and SVGIG (reference sequence). CDR3 DNA sequence: TGTGCCTGGAGTGGGGGTAGAACCGACGAGCAGTACTTC. Protein sequence: CAWSGGRTDEQYF.

Ten or more counts support this clonotype. V and J are TRBV20-1 and TRBJ1-1, with unresolved D. The germline gives CDR1 DFQATT, CDR2 SNEGSKA (reference sequence). The CDR3 runs to 14 residues. V dropped 6 bases and J dropped 1 base, with 15 bases sitting between them. This chain's CDR3 is CSARTPLRNTEAFF. CDR3 nucleotide sequence: TGCAGTGCCCGGACCCCTTTGAGGAACACTGAAGCTTTCTTT.

This clonotype was seen at least ten times. The genes are TRBV12-3 or TRBV12-4 and TRBJ2-3; the D is unclear. The ends were cut back, 3 bases at V and 4 bases at J, with 8 bases in the middle. The CDR3 consists of 13 residues. Here the CDR3 DNA reads TGTGCCAGCAGTTTCCTTGGGTCAGATACGCAGTATTTT. Protein product: CASSFLGSDTQYF.

The rearrangement links TRBV4-3 to TRBJ2-1; possible D gene TRBD2, 5 bases. The germline CDR1 and CDR2 sequences are LGHNA and YSLEER. V was shortened by 0 bases and J by 8 bases, with 8 bases between the two germline ends. The CDR3 contains 13 residues. DNA of the CDR3: TGCGCCAGCAGCCAAGATTTGCGGGATGAGCAGTTCTTC. Protein product: CASSQDLRDEQFF.

This clonotype was detected many times. The chain couples TRBV28 to TRBJ2-1; D perhaps matches TRBD1 (6 bases). In germline, CDR1 is MDHEN, CDR2 SYDVKM. The CDR3 is made up of 15 amino acids. The V end lost 4 bases, the J end lost 6 bases, and 16 bases lay between the germline ends. CDR3 in amino acids: CASSSHRVLFNEQFF. Written as DNA, the CDR3 is TGTGCCAGCAGTTCCCACAGGGTATTGTTCAATGAGCAGTTCTTC.

This clonotype occurred many times. J is TRBJ1-3 and V is TRBV12-3 or TRBV12-4; 10 bases align to TRBD1. The CDR3 consists of 15 residues. The junction had 3 bases not matched to a gene; V was cut back by 5 bases and J by 2 bases. The CDR3 DNA reads as TGTGCCAGCAGTACGGGGACAGGGGCTGGAAACACCATATATTTT. Protein sequence: CASSTGTGAGNTIYF.

The chain has TRBV7-9 and TRBJ2-3, with 10 bases identical to TRBD2. The CDR3 length is 13 residues. Germline V gene sequence: CDR1 SEHNR, CDR2 FQNEAQ (reference sequence). V lost 11 bases and J lost 5; bases outside the gene matches: 7. The CDR3 is CAYLAGDVDTQYF. CDR3 DNA: TGTGCCTACCTAGCGGGAGACGTAGATACGCAGTATTTT.

The sample holds a few counts of this clonotype. The chain carries TRBV10-3 and TRBJ2-7; D is unclear. The CDR3 runs to 12 residues. Germline loops: CDR1 ENHRY, CDR2 SYGVKD. The V and J ends lost 3 bases and 2 bases respectively, with 5 bases between them. As DNA, the CDR3 is TGTGCCATCAGTGACACAACCTACGAGCAGTACTTC. Its translation: CAISDTTYEQYF.

The V and J genes are TRBV4-1 and TRBJ1-1; the D is unclear. Germline values: CDR1 MGHRA, CDR2 YSYEKL. Trimming cost V 0 bases and J 5 bases, with 7 bases left between them. The CDR3 is made up of 13 amino acids. The CDR3 coding sequence is TGCGCCAGCAGCCAAGAGTGGGCGACTGAAGCTTTCTTT. Its protein is CASSQEWATEAFF.

This clonotype appeared a few times. The chain couples TRBV11-2 to TRBJ2-1, with 12 bases matching TRBD2. With V trimmed by 4 bases and J by 0 bases, 7 bases remained unmatched. Germline loops: CDR1 SGHAT, CDR2 FQNNGV. The CDR3 length is 18 residues. CDR3 coding DNA: TGTGCCAGCAGCTCAGGACTAGCGGGAAGTCTCTCCTACAATGAGCAGTTCTTC. This sequence encodes CASSSGLAGSLSYNEQFF.

This clonotype showed up just a few times. The chain combines TRBV3-1 with TRBJ2-1; TRBD2 matches at 9 bases. This CDR3 spans 15 amino acids. V gave up 1 base and J gave up 9 bases; unmatched junction bases: 7. Germline values: CDR1 LGHDT, CDR2 YNNKEL (reference sequence). As DNA, the CDR3 is TGTGCCAGCAGCCAAGTGGGTGGCGGGGGGGGTGAGCAGTTCTTC. This encodes CASSQVGGGGGEQFF.

This clonotype came up many times. V usage is TRBV18 and J usage is TRBJ2-2; 11 bases line up with TRBD2. J lost 5 bases, V lost 5 bases, and 4 bases had no gene match. This CDR3 comprises 15 residues. Germline assignment: CDR1 KGHSH and CDR2 LQKENI. The CDR3 DNA reads as TGTGCCAGCTCATCACGGACTAGCGGGACCGGGGAGCTGTTTTTT. Translated: CASSSRTSGTGELFF. Full variable domain (remainder filled in from reference TRBV18 and TRBJ2-2): NAGVMQNPRHLVRRRGQEARLRCSPMKGHSHVYWYRQLPEEGLKFMVYLQKENIIDESGMPKERFSAEFPKEGPSILRIQQVVRGDSAAYFCASSSRTSGTGELFFGEGSRLTVL.

This CDR3 reads CASSVLGGEGEQYF. CDR3 nucleotide sequence: TGCGCCAGCAGCGTTTTGGGGGGGGAGGGAGAGCAGTACTTC. The chain links TRBV5-1 to TRBJ2-7; 7 bases align to TRBD2. The CDR3 runs to 14 residues. Germline V lookup: CDR1 SGHRS, CDR2 YFSETQ. The J segment lost 7 bases and the V segment lost 4 bases, leaving 11 bases of the junction unmatched.

This clonotype was counted only a few times. As DNA, the CDR3 is TGCAGTGCTAGAGATCGTGGGGCGGGGTACTACGAGCAGTACTTC. This sequence encodes CSARDRGAGYYEQYF. The chain uses TRBV20-1 and TRBJ2-7; D possibly corresponds to TRBD2 (6 bases). Germline assignment: CDR1 DFQATT and CDR2 SNEGSKA (reference sequence). With 0 bases removed from V and 3 bases from J, the gap between germline ends came to 15 bases. The CDR3 length is 15 residues.